These 13 T cell receptor beta chains were sequenced from one sample in a study of T cell repertoires in cytomegalovirus infection (dated by TCRdb to the late 2010s). This sample was sequenced with an Illumina HiSeq 1500. Using fastp at Q25 and MiXCR, TCRdb reprocessed the public reads and kept productive beta chains. One record per CDR3 amino acid sequence lists the most common genes and DNA. This sample has roughly 300,000 distinct CDR3 sequences in its table, and approximately 9.5% of those were observed once. The ten top clones hold approximately 4.7% of the sample. Material for sequencing was PBMCs. Source of these receptors: a human donor in good health (CMV status not recorded). Some clones in this sample may be carry-over from other donors' samples.

A few counts support this clonotype. The V and J genes are TRBV4-3 and TRBJ2-4, with 8 bases fitting TRBD2. V dropped 1 base and J dropped 6; count of bases not matched to a gene: 8. The CDR3 runs to 16 residues. Per the germline V gene, CDR1 is LGHNA and CDR2 is YSLEER. CDR3 DNA sequence: TGCGCCAGCAGCCAAGGAAGCGGGAGTGGCAGAAACATTCAGTACTTC. This codes for CASSQGSGSGRNIQYF.

This clonotype was recorded a few times. The V and J genes are TRBV20-1 and TRBJ2-7, with TRBD2 identical over 9 bases. V shed 4 bases and J 1 base; nucleotides not matched to a gene: 5. There are 14 residues in the CDR3. CDR1 and CDR2 (germline): DFQATT, SNEGSKA (reference sequence). The CDR3 region is CSATGLAASYEQYF. The CDR3 DNA reads TGCAGTGCTACGGGACTAGCAGCTTCCTACGAGCAGTACTTC.

This clonotype was seen a handful of times. The chain combines TRBV7-2 with TRBJ2-2; 12 bases line up with TRBD2. V lost 6 bases to trimming and J lost 4 bases; unmatched junction nucleotides: 9. Germline lookup yields CDR1 SGHTA and CDR2 FQGNSA. The CDR3 runs 17 residues. As DNA, the CDR3 is TGTGCCAGCAGGCTAGCGGGAGGGCCGGCGGGCACCGGGGAGCTGTTTTTT. Its protein is CASRLAGGPAGTGELFF.

The chain has TRBV20-1 and TRBJ1-6, with D perhaps TRBD1 (5 bases). Trimming stripped 4 bases from V and 14 bases from J, with 30 bases between. The CDR3 is 17 amino acids. Germline loops: CDR1 DFQATT, CDR2 SNEGSKA (reference sequence). CDR3 nucleotides: TGCAGTGCTACATCTCTGCGCGGGACGGATGGGGGGTATTCCCTCCACTTT. Amino acid sequence: CSATSLRGTDGGYSLHF.

The gene calls are TRBV4-3 and TRBJ1-2, with no clear D. The CDR3 length is 14 residues. The germline CDR1 and CDR2 sequences are LGHNA and YSLEER. Trimming stripped 1 base from V and 2 bases from J, with 8 bases between. Here the CDR3 DNA reads TGCGCCAGCAGCCAAGGTGCAACCAACTATGGCTACACCTTC. Protein sequence: CASSQGATNYGYTF.

There are many counts of this clonotype. V is TRBV7-2 and J is TRBJ2-7; D is uncertain. Trimming took off 2 bases at V and 7 bases at J, with 24 bases between the two ends. There are 17 residues in the CDR3. CDR1 and CDR2 from the germline V gene are SGHTA and FQGNSA. Here the CDR3 DNA reads TGTGCCAGCAGCTTAACCCAGTGGGGTTTTAGAGCCGGGGAGCAGTACTTC. Amino acids: CASSLTQWGFRAGEQYF. Variable domain in full (rest from reference TRBV7-2 and TRBJ2-7): GAGVSQSPSNKVTEKGKDVELRCDPISGHTALYWYRQSLGQGLEFLIYFQGNSAPDKSGLPSDRFSAERTGGSVSTLTIQRTQQEDSAVYLCASSLTQWGFRAGEQYFGPGTRLTVT.

This clonotype came up a few times. The V and J genes are TRBV7-2 and TRBJ2-5, with a weak D call TRBD1 (5 bases). The V gene lost 5 bases and the J gene lost 2 bases, with 15 bases spanning the gap. Germline V CDR1 and CDR2: SGHTA, FQGNSA. CDR3 size: 15 residues. In DNA, the CDR3 is TGTGCCAGCAGCCAAGGACAAAGGCGGCAAGAGACCCAGTACTTC. The encoded protein is CASSQGQRRQETQYF.

This clonotype was recorded a few times. The chain's CDR3 is CASSRRDRAWMGDEQYF. DNA for the CDR3: TGTGCCAGCTCCCGCCGGGACAGGGCCTGGATGGGGGACGAGCAGTACTTC. The chain employs TRBV18 and TRBJ2-7; 9 nucleotides agree with TRBD1. In germline, CDR1 is KGHSH, CDR2 LQKENI. The CDR3 spans 17 residues. The J segment lost 5 bases and the V segment lost 6 bases, leaving 17 bases of the junction unmatched.

The chain joins TRBV6-1 to TRBJ1-2; the match to TRBD1 covers 8 bases. The germline V gene has CDR1 MNHNS and CDR2 SASEGT. V trimming: 1 base; J trimming: 7 bases; junction bases outside the gene matches: 5. The CDR3 covers 14 residues. CDR3 nucleotide sequence: TGTGCCAGCAGTGAAGTACCAGGGGGCTCTGGCTACACCTTC. This gives the protein CASSEVPGGSGYTF.

There are many counts of this clonotype. The chain is built from TRBV7-2 and TRBJ2-3; perhaps TRBD1 as D (8 bases). The CDR3 totals 15 residues. The V end lost 4 bases, the J end lost 8 bases, and 19 bases lay between the germline ends. CDR1 and CDR2 from the germline V gene are SGHTA and FQGNSA. For the CDR3, the DNA is TGTGCCAGCAGCTCAACAGGGGGGGGAAGGGCTACGCAGTATTTT. This encodes CASSSTGGGRATQYF.

This clonotype was seen many times. The chain joins TRBV6-4 to TRBJ1-2, with D perhaps TRBD1 (6 bases). CDR3 size: 14 residues. Trimming removed 6 bases at V and 4 bases at J, with 15 bases between. The germline gives CDR1 MRHNA, CDR2 SNTAGT. CDR3 loop: CASSPQGSSYGYTF. CDR3 coding DNA: TGTGCCAGCAGCCCACAGGGATCAAGCTATGGCTACACCTTC.

This clonotype was detected a few times. This chain joins TRBV7-2 and TRBJ2-7; D assignment may be TRBD1 or TRBD2 (5 bases each). Trimming left V 1 base short and J 0 bases short, with 13 bases between. The CDR3 covers 16 residues. Germline V gene data show CDR1 as SGHTA and CDR2 as FQGNSA. CDR3 coding DNA: TGTGCCAGCAGCTTAGTACCAGGGACCAGCTCCTACGAGCAGTACTTC. This sequence encodes CASSLVPGTSSYEQYF.

A few counts support this clonotype. The genes are TRBV7-2 and TRBJ2-7; D remains unclear. Per the germline V gene, CDR1 is SGHTA and CDR2 is FQGNSA. The V end lost 4 bases, the J end lost 2 bases, and 12 bases lay between the germline ends. The CDR3 runs 14 residues. The CDR3 bases are TGTGCCAGCAGCTCTCGTTTAGTCGCCTACGAGCAGTACTTC. This encodes CASSSRLVAYEQYF.